These 9 T cell receptor beta chains came from one sample sequenced in a study of blood T cell repertoires in COVID-19. Sequencing was performed with immunoSEQ multiplex PCR; in TCRdb, only in-frame clones are kept and a portion is missing. This sample has some 140,000 clones, with less than 80% found just once. The sequencing input was peripheral blood. All receptors derive from a man in his sixties with acute or convalescent COVID-19.

V usage is TRBV21-1 and J usage is TRBJ2-7; the D call in the table, TRBD2, was not verified against the DNA. TRBV21-1 is an annotated pseudogene. This CDR3 contains 14 residues. Written as DNA, the CDR3 is TGTGCCAGCAGCAAAGGTAGCGGGATCTACGAGCAGTACTTC. This gives the protein CASSKGSGIYEQYF.

The J gene is TRBJ2-7, the V gene TRBV5-6; 10 positions agree with TRBD1. The CDR3 extends over 15 amino acids. The V and J ends lost 1 base and 2 bases, in that order; junction bases with no gene match: 3. Germline V gene lookup returns CDR1 SGHDT and CDR2 YYEEEE. As DNA, the CDR3 is TGTGCCAGCAGCTTGAGAGGGACAGGGGCCTACGAGCAGTACTTC. This translates into CASSLRGTGAYEQYF.

This chain connects TRBV6-4 to TRBJ2-4; D possibly corresponds to TRBD1 (6 bases). With 6 bases removed from V and 7 bases from J, the gap between germline ends came to 13 bases. The germline V gene encodes CDR1 MRHNA and CDR2 SNTAGT. CDR3 length: 13 amino acids. DNA of the CDR3: TGTGCCAGCAGCGAAGGAACAGGGAACATTCAGTACTTC. Encoded protein: CASSEGTGNIQYF.

This chain joins TRBV11-1 and TRBJ1-1; D perhaps matches TRBD1 (6 bases). The CDR3 loop spans 13 amino acids. Germline V gives CDR1 SGHAT, CDR2 FQDESV (reference sequence). V shed 5 bases and J shed 6 bases, with 13 bases lying between them. CDR3 in DNA: TGTGCCAGCAGCCCAGGGGTTATCGCTGAAGCTTTCTTT. Translated, it gives CASSPGVIAEAFF. The complete variable domain, with remaining parts taken from reference TRBV11-1 and TRBJ1-1, reads EAEVAQSPRYKITEKSQAVAFWCDPISGHATLYWYRQILGQGPELLVQFQDESVVDDSQLPKDRFSAERLKGVDSTLKIQPAELGDSAMYLCASSPGVIAEAFFGQGTRLTVV.

The chain's CDR3 is CASSRRNRHDGYTF. The DNA of the CDR3 is TGTGCCAGCAGTCGCAGGAATAGGCACGATGGCTACACCTTC. This chain joins TRBV25-1 and TRBJ1-2; D is uncertain. V dropped 5 bases and J dropped 6 bases, with 16 bases sitting between them. Germline lookup yields CDR1 MGHDK and CDR2 SYGVNS. The CDR3 is 14 residues long.

The V gene is TRBV6-1, the J gene TRBJ1-5; a possible D gene is TRBD1 (5 bases). Trimming removed 3 bases from V and 2 bases from J, with 11 bases in between. CDR3 length: 15 amino acids. Germline CDR1 and CDR2: MNHNS and SASEGT. The CDR3 spells CASSDSIGGNQPQHF. In DNA, the CDR3 is TGTGCCAGCAGTGATTCAATAGGGGGCAATCAGCCCCAGCATTTT.

This chain connects TRBV10-3 to TRBJ1-1; D unclear. The germline V gene encodes CDR1 ENHRY and CDR2 SYGVKD. The CDR3 is made up of 15 amino acids. With 7 bases removed from V and 1 base from J, the gap between germline ends came to 16 bases. This CDR3 is CAINRLAGENTEAFF. The CDR3 coding sequence is TGTGCCATCAACCGGCTCGCCGGGGAGAACACTGAAGCTTTCTTT.

The chain combines TRBV19 with TRBJ1-6; 10 nucleotides line up with TRBD1. CDR1 and CDR2 (germline): LNHDA, SQIVND (reference sequence). The CDR3 consists of 15 residues. Germline trimming cut 5 bases from V and 9 bases from J; bases unmatched to any gene: 7. CDR3 region: CASSDYRDRGSPLHF. Written as DNA, the CDR3 is TGTGCCAGTAGTGATTACCGGGACAGGGGTTCACCCCTCCACTTT.

In its sample, this clone was seen a few times. The genes are TRBV11-2 and TRBJ1-1; 9 bases align to TRBD1. Per the germline V gene, CDR1 is SGHAT and CDR2 is FQNNGV. J lost 4 bases, V lost 5 bases, and 8 bases had no gene match. This CDR3 spans 15 amino acids. The CDR3 spells CASSRPGQGSTEAFF. In DNA, the CDR3 is TGTGCCAGCAGCAGACCGGGACAGGGTTCCACTGAAGCTTTCTTT.